This TCR beta chain was obtained from a study of early T cells in non-severe SARS-CoV-2 infection. Comment on this clonotype: Mismatch with germline at one junction end may stem from a read error.

The CDR3 consists of 14 residues. From germline, CDR1 is SGHVS and CDR2 FQNEAQ. TCRdb called the 5' RACE reads again in MiXCR, with one record for every CDR3 protein. The repertoire includes 45,000 to 60,000 distinct CDR3 sequences, about 7.7% of them detected once, and around 3.4% sits in the top ten. The chain combines TRBV7-8 with TRBJ1-6; D remains ambiguous. The source material was whole blood. This clonotype was obtained from an adult who was a healthcare worker with PCR-confirmed SARS-CoV-2 infection or an uninfected control (not recorded which). CDR3 loop: CASSLWGRNSPLHF. The CDR3 nucleotides read TGTGCCAGCAGCTTATGGGGTAGGAATTCACCCCTCCATTTT.